These 15 T cell receptor beta chains originate from one sample sequenced in a study of a mutant IDH1 vaccine in newly diagnosed glioma. Time point of the sample: week 35, safety follow-up. What each vaccine dose contained was 300 ug of mutant IDH1 20-mer peptide, accompanied by topical imiquimod. These TCRs' antigens remain unknown. The data were produced by immunoSEQ multiplex PCR, yet TCRdb's version contains in-frame clones alone and is incomplete. The sample has approximately 60,000 clones; roughly 71% are singletons. Sequences were derived from PBMCs, sampled from a glioma patient whose treatment included an IDH1 peptide vaccine. The receptors were gathered from a man aged 45 to 65 with glioma.

The V call is TRBV18, the J call TRBJ2-7; D is uncertain. Germline lookup yields CDR1 KGHSH and CDR2 LQKENI. The CDR3 is 12 amino acids. Trimming removed 6 bases at V and 3 bases at J, with 9 bases between. Written as DNA, the CDR3 is TGTGCCAGCTCCCTTTCCCTCTACGAGCAGTACTTC. Protein product: CASSLSLYEQYF.

This chain joins TRBV2 and TRBJ1-5; TRBD1 matches at 9 bases. CDR1 SNHLY and CDR2 FYNNEI come from the germline V gene. This CDR3 region has 14 residues. Trimming took 4 bases from V and 3 from J; bases not matched to a gene: 1. The CDR3 nucleotides are TGTGCCAGCAGTGTACAGGGGGCCAATCAGCCCCAGCATTTT. Amino acid sequence: CASSVQGANQPQHF. Combining the CDR3 with reference TRBV2 and TRBJ1-5 gives the whole variable domain EPEVTQTPSHQVTQMGQEVILRCVPISNHLYFYWYRQILGQKVEFLVSFYNNEISEKSEIFDDQFSVERPDGSNFTLKIRSTKLEDSAMYFCASSVQGANQPQHFGDGTRLSIL.

The chain carries TRBV18 and TRBJ1-4; D is undetermined. The CDR3 runs to 17 residues. V dropped 1 base and J dropped 3 bases, with 15 bases sitting between them. Germline-derived CDR1 and CDR2 are KGHSH and LQKENI. The chain's CDR3 is CASSPRKLGLANEKLFF. DNA for the CDR3: TGTGCCAGCTCACCACGGAAGTTGGGTTTGGCTAATGAAAAACTGTTTTTT.

DNA for the CDR3: TGCGCCAGCAGCTCGGGACTAGCGGGGACTAGCACAGATACGCAGTATTTT. Translating it yields CASSSGLAGTSTDTQYF. The gene calls are TRBV5-1 and TRBJ2-3; 13 nucleotides agree with TRBD2. The CDR3 spans 17 residues. Germline V gene sequence: CDR1 SGHRS, CDR2 YFSETQ. V trimming: 3 bases; J trimming: 0 bases; junction bases outside the gene matches: 4.

The chain joins TRBV2 to TRBJ2-1; perhaps TRBD1 as D (6 bases). CDR3 length equals 15 residues. The germline V gene encodes CDR1 SNHLY and CDR2 FYNNEI. With 4 bases removed from V and 5 bases from J, the gap between germline ends came to 15 bases. CDR3 in amino acids: CASSGWGLRNNEQFF. The DNA for the CDR3 is TGTGCCAGCAGTGGGTGGGGGCTCCGCAACAATGAGCAGTTCTTC.

This chain connects TRBV27 to TRBJ1-2; no firm D call. CDR1 MNHEY and CDR2 SMNVEV come from the germline V gene (reference sequence). Trimming shortened V by 10 bases and J by 5 bases, and 17 bases separated the two germline ends. This CDR3 contains 13 residues. CDR3 bases: TGTGCCACCTTAGGCCTTCTCTCTTATGGCTACACCTTC. As protein: CATLGLLSYGYTF.

This rearrangement joins TRBV6-1 to TRBJ1-5; 7 positions agree with TRBD1. Trimming at V came to 5 bases and at J to 0 bases, leaving 4 bases not matched to a gene. CDR3 length: 15 residues. Per germline, CDR1 MNHNS and CDR2 SASEGT. The CDR3 DNA is TGTGCCAGCAGTTTTAACAGGGGTAGCAATCAGCCCCAGCATTTT. Amino acids: CASSFNRGSNQPQHF.

This chain links TRBV6-6 with TRBJ2-7; 8 positions match TRBD1. Germline V gene data show CDR1 as MNHNY and CDR2 as SVGAGI (reference sequence). This CDR3 is 13 amino acids long. J lost 6 bases, V lost 6 bases, and 7 bases had no gene match. In nucleotides, the CDR3 is TGTGCCAGCAGGGCAGGGGGCCTAAGCGAGCAGTACTTC. Its protein product is CASRAGGLSEQYF.

This chain links TRBV9 with TRBJ1-2; weak D call: TRBD1 (6 bases). This CDR3 spans 16 amino acids. V lost 0 bases, J lost 7 bases, and 19 bases lay in between. Germline V lookup: CDR1 SGDLS, CDR2 YYNGEE. The CDR3 nucleotides are TGTGCCAGCAGCGTAGGAGGGGGGGGCTACTACGGTGGCTACACCTTC. The encoded protein is CASSVGGGGYYGGYTF.

The chain carries TRBV6-1 and TRBJ2-5; TRBD1 matches at 7 bases. The V gene's germline CDR1 is MNHNS and CDR2 SASEGT. V lost 0 bases and J lost 3; bases outside the gene matches: 1. The CDR3 covers 14 residues. In DNA form, the CDR3 reads TGTGCCAGCAGTGAAGCGGGACAGAAAGAGACCCAGTACTTC. Protein product: CASSEAGQKETQYF.

This clone was seen more than once but under ten times. This chain joins TRBV30 and TRBJ1-1, with D hard to call. The V and J ends lost 0 bases and 5 bases respectively, with 13 bases between them. Germline V lookup: CDR1 GTSNPN, CDR2 SVGIG (reference sequence). CDR3 length: 14 residues. CDR3 region: CAWSVRAVTTEAFF. As DNA, the CDR3 is TGTGCCTGGAGTGTAAGGGCAGTCACAACTGAAGCTTTCTTT.

This clone was counted once. This sequence joins TRBV9 and TRBJ1-1, with D tentatively TRBD1 (5 bases). Germline lookup yields CDR1 SGDLS and CDR2 YYNGEE. The ends were cut back, 3 bases at V and 1 base at J, with 7 bases in the middle. The CDR3 totals 13 residues. The CDR3 region has the DNA TGTGCCAGCAGCGCTGACAGGAACACTGAAGCTTTCTTT. This gives the protein CASSADRNTEAFF.

This clone was observed a single time. This rearrangement joins TRBV18 to TRBJ2-3; 11 nucleotides match TRBD1. The J segment lost 6 bases and the V segment lost 4 bases, leaving 6 bases of the junction unmatched. In germline, CDR1 is KGHSH, CDR2 LQKENI. The CDR3 runs to 15 residues. The CDR3 coding sequence is TGTGCCAGCTCACTCCGGGACAGGGGGAAGGATACGCAGTATTTT. It codes for CASSLRDRGKDTQYF. Full variable domain (outside the CDR3, taken from reference TRBV18 and TRBJ2-3): NAGVMQNPRHLVRRRGQEARLRCSPMKGHSHVYWYRQLPEEGLKFMVYLQKENIIDESGMPKERFSAEFPKEGPSILRIQQVVRGDSAAYFCASSLRDRGKDTQYFGPGTRLTVL.

The rearrangement links TRBV19 to TRBJ1-2; D is possibly TRBD1 (5 bases). CDR1 LNHDA and CDR2 SQIVND come from the germline V gene (reference sequence). Deletions cut 1 base from V and 1 base from J, with 10 bases between. The length of the CDR3 is 15 residues. This CDR3 reads CASSIAAGNNYGYTF. CDR3 nucleotides: TGTGCCAGTAGTATAGCGGCAGGGAATAACTATGGCTACACCTTC.

V usage is TRBV18 and J usage is TRBJ1-1; 7 bases match TRBD1. The germline CDR1 and CDR2 sequences are KGHSH and LQKENI. V shed 4 bases, J shed 0 bases, and the junction held 5 bases outside the gene matches. The CDR3 loop spans 15 amino acids. The CDR3 DNA sequence: TGTGCCAGCTCACGGAACAGGGGCATGAACACTGAAGCTTTCTTT. Translation: CASSRNRGMNTEAFF.